The clone carrying this TCR beta chain was observed a few times. What it binds is not known. It is likely a read error, because the conserved phenylalanine at the end of the CDR3 is missing. Deletions cut 3 bases from V and 0 bases from J, with 10 bases between. This CDR3 contains 16 residues. Looked up from germline, CDR1 is KGHDR and CDR2 is SFDVKD. Orbital computed tomography and thyroid ultrasound, together with serum TRAb and thyroxine and clinical symptoms, were used for diagnoses. The sample belongs to a study of T cells in Graves' hyperthyroidism and ophthalmopathy. About the study: Peripheral blood was secured at the point of initial diagnosis, before any treatment.

Study results and limitations: For ophthalmopathy, model prediction preceded onset by a median roughly 6.3 months.

Researchers amplified the TCR beta CDR3 regions from RNA transcripts. TCR CDR3 underwent first-round RT-PCR with the HTBI primer set. TCRdb re-derived calls from the multiplex PCR reads in MiXCR, one entry per CDR3 protein. The sample has around 360,000 distinct CDR3 sequences; nearly 15% are singletons. The chain employs TRBV24-1 and TRBJ2-2; D remains ambiguous. The sequence came from a woman between 55 and 75 years old with Graves' ophthalmopathy. Sequenced input: blood. Here the CDR3 reads CATSDPFRANTGELFS. As DNA, the CDR3 is TGTGCCACCAGTGATCCCTTTAGGGCGAACACCGGGGAGCTGTTTTCT.